This T cell receptor beta chain was profiled in a study of identical twins. Study-wide findings and caveats: There were fewer insertions in abundant cord blood beta clonotypes, but memory repertoires showed no such pattern.

cDNA carried unique molecular identifiers, and a universal primer site was added by template switching. TCRdb re-called the 5' RACE reads with MiXCR, one entry per CDR3 protein. The table records about 340,000 distinct CDR3 sequences, 9% to 15% of them present only once. Trimming left V 1 base short and J 4 bases short, with 17 bases between. The CDR3 extends over 16 amino acids. CDR1 SGHDT and CDR2 YYEEEE come from the germline V gene. Of note for this clonotype: The antigen remains unidentified.

These records were also assigned to another study, of yellow fever vaccine responses in identical twins.

The sequencing sample was made of CD8+ T cells sorted from blood. The V gene is TRBV5-6, the J gene TRBJ1-2; D might be TRBD1 (5 bases). This receptor was identified in a woman younger than 35 in good health. The DNA for the CDR3 is TGTGCCAGCAGCTTGTGGGCAGGGACTGTGGGCTATGGCTACACCTTC. As protein: CASSLWAGTVGYGYTF. Using reference TRBV5-6 and TRBJ1-2 for the parts outside the CDR3, the full variable domain is DAGVTQSPTHLIKTRGQQVTLRCSPKSGHDTVSWYQQALGQGPQFIFQYYEEEERQRGNFPDRFSGHQFPNYSSELNVNALLLGDSALYLCASSLWAGTVGYGYTFGSGTRLTVV.